Only a few counts were recorded for the clone carrying this TCR beta chain. What it binds is not known. Each CDR3 protein gets one entry after TCRdb re-called the 5' RACE reads with MiXCR. In the table there are around 690,000 distinct CDR3 sequences, 21% of which are singletons. This sample was included in a study of identical twins. Findings of the study overall: Beta out-of-frame sequences showed weaker excess twin sharing.

The CDR3 length is 12 residues. With 7 bases removed from V and 4 bases from J, the gap between germline ends came to 10 bases. The germline CDR1 and CDR2 sequences are MNHNY and SVGAGI (reference sequence). These same records also appear under a second study, on T cells expressing NK-cell markers.

The sequence came from a woman aged 18-29 years in good health. Source material: PBMCs. The J gene is TRBJ2-5, the V gene TRBV6-6; no definite D call. CDR3 protein: CASTNTGETQYF. Here the CDR3 DNA reads TGTGCCAGCACCAACACCGGAGAGACCCAGTACTTC.